These 11 T cell receptor beta chains share one sample of origin, sequenced in a study of T-cell reconstitution after alpha-beta-depleted transplantation in children. Preparation of the TCRbeta library was carried out with unique molecular identifiers. TCRdb re-called the PCR reads with MiXCR, one entry per CDR3 protein. The repertoire consists of around 600,000 distinct CDR3 sequences, with about 10% occurring once and the leading ten covering about 4.3%. Here the sequenced sample was PBMCs from the stem cell graft donor, taken from the stem cell graft. These receptors were taken from a human donor who donated a stem cell graft to a child with acute myeloid leukemia.

This clonotype has at least ten counts. J is TRBJ2-3 and V is TRBV12-3 or TRBV12-4, with 7 bases fitting TRBD2. CDR3 size: 14 residues. V lost 3 bases, J lost 0 bases, and 0 bases stayed unmatched. DNA for the CDR3: TGTGCCAGCAGTTTTAGCGGGAGCACAGATACGCAGTATTTT. It specifies CASSFSGSTDTQYF.

The chain is built from TRBV15 and TRBJ1-1, with D possibly matching TRBD1 (6 bases). Germline V gene data show CDR1 as LNHNV and CDR2 as YYDKDF (reference sequence). V lost 4 bases, J lost 1 base, and 16 bases lay in between. The CDR3 is 16 amino acids. The CDR3: CATSTWQGPPNTEAFF. DNA of the CDR3: TGTGCCACCAGCACCTGGCAGGGGCCCCCGAACACTGAAGCTTTCTTT.

This clonotype was seen ten or more times. The chain is built from TRBV7-9 and TRBJ2-7; D is perhaps TRBD1 (6 bases). The germline V gene encodes CDR1 SEHNR and CDR2 FQNEAQ (reference sequence). The V gene lost 2 bases and the J gene lost 1 base, with 9 bases spanning the gap. This CDR3 spans 14 amino acids. For the CDR3, the DNA is TGTGCCAGCAGCTTACGGGACAAGTCCTACGAGCAGTACTTC. Translation: CASSLRDKSYEQYF.

This clonotype was found many times. The J gene is TRBJ2-1, the V gene TRBV20-1; TRBD2 might be the D (5 bases). This CDR3 has 14 residues. V dropped 6 bases and J dropped 7 bases, with 19 bases sitting between them. Germline CDR1 and CDR2: DFQATT and SNEGSKA (reference sequence). CDR3 region: CSAVPSLEGNEQFF. In nucleotides, the CDR3 is TGCAGTGCCGTCCCTTCACTAGAAGGGAATGAGCAGTTCTTC.

The J gene is TRBJ2-7, the V gene TRBV20-1; 8 bases match TRBD1. Germline V gene sequence: CDR1 DFQATT, CDR2 SNEGSKA (reference sequence). The CDR3 contains 13 residues. V trimming: 3 bases; J trimming: 3 bases; junction bases outside the gene matches: 4. Written as DNA, the CDR3 is TGCAGTGCTAGGAGGGACAGGAGCTACGAGCAGTACTTC. Protein sequence: CSARRDRSYEQYF.

Comments on this clonotype: This clone may be a read error of a much larger clone one base away. CDR3 DNA: TGTGCCAGCAGCTACCGGACAGGGGGCTACGAGCAGTACTTC. Protein: CASSYRTGGYEQYF. The chain recombines TRBV7-9 with TRBJ2-7; 10 nucleotides line up with TRBD1. J gave up 3 bases and V 4 bases, and 3 bases lay outside the gene matches. Germline V lookup: CDR1 SEHNR, CDR2 FQNEAQ (reference sequence). The CDR3 contains 14 residues.

This clonotype appeared a few times. The genes are TRBV13 and TRBJ2-3; tentative D call: TRBD2 (5 bases). CDR1 is PRHDT and CDR2 is FYEKMQ in the germline V gene (reference sequence). This CDR3 region has 15 residues. Trimming removed 2 bases at V and 2 bases at J, with 11 bases between. The CDR3 here is CASSLLAGYTDTQYF. CDR3 in DNA: TGTGCCAGCAGCTTACTCGCGGGCTACACAGATACGCAGTATTTT.

The DNA of the CDR3 is TGCAGTGCTAGAGATTGGGTAATCAAGAACACTGAAGCTTTCTTT. Protein: CSARDWVIKNTEAFF. The chain links TRBV20-1 to TRBJ1-1; D gene ambiguous. This CDR3 spans 15 amino acids. Germline lookup yields CDR1 DFQATT and CDR2 SNEGSKA (reference sequence). V lost 0 bases and J lost 1, with 12 bases in between.

This clonotype was seen at least ten times. This chain links TRBV3-1 with TRBJ1-1, with TRBD1 identical over 7 bases. The CDR3 is made up of 16 amino acids. Trimming removed 1 base from V and 3 bases from J; junction bases left unmatched: 8. Germline CDR1 reads LGHDT; CDR2 reads YNNKEL (reference sequence). CDR3 residues: CASSQGGEGAHTEAFF. DNA of the CDR3: TGTGCCAGCAGCCAAGGGGGCGAGGGGGCACACACTGAAGCTTTCTTT. The full variable domain, in which reference TRBV3-1 and TRBJ1-1 provide the parts outside the CDR3, is DTAVSQTPKYLVTQMGNDKSIKCEQNLGHDTMYWYKQDSKKFLKIMFSYNNKELIINETVPNRFSPKSPDKAHLNLHINSLELGDSAVYFCASSQGGEGAHTEAFFGQGTRLTVV.

This sequence joins TRBV29-1 and TRBJ2-7; D possibly matches TRBD1 or TRBD2 (7 bases each). CDR3 length equals 18 residues. Trimming removed 6 bases at V and 1 base at J, with 28 bases between. Per the germline V gene, CDR1 is SQVTM and CDR2 is ANQGSEA. The CDR3 region has the DNA TGCAGCGTCACCCGTGGGGACAGCGGCAGCGGGGTTTCCTACGAGCAGTACTTC. Translating it yields CSVTRGDSGSGVSYEQYF.

In its sample, this clonotype was seen many times. The V gene is TRBV5-1, the J gene TRBJ2-1, with TRBD2 matching 9 bases. CDR3 length: 15 amino acids. CDR1 is SGHRS and CDR2 is YFSETQ in the germline V gene. With V trimmed by 0 bases and J by 6 bases, 4 bases remained unmatched. In DNA form, the CDR3 reads TGCGCCAGCAGCTTGGTCGGTAGCGGGAGCAATGAGCAGTTCTTC. Translated, it gives CASSLVGSGSNEQFF.